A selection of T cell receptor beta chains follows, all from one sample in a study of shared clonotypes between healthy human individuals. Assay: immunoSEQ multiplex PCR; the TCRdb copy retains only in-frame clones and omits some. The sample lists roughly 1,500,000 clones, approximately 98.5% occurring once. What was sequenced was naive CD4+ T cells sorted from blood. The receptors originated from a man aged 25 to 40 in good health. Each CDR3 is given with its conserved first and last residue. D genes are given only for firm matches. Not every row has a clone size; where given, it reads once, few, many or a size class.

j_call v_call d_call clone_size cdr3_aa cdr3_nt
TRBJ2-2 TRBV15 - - CATSRSFGTQTGELFF TGTGCCACCAGCAGGTCCTTCGGGACACAGACCGGGGAGCTGTTTTTT
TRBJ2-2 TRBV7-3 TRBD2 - CASSSFGAGGSTGELFF TGTGCCAGCAGCTCGTTTGGGGCGGGAGGGTCCACCGGGGAGCTGTTTTTT
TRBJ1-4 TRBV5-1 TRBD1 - CASSARGQGEKLFF TGCGCCAGCAGCGCGAGGGGGCAGGGTGAAAAACTGTTTTTT
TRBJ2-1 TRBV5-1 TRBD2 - CASSPGRANEQFF TGCGCCAGCAGCCCTGGGAGGGCCAATGAGCAGTTCTTC
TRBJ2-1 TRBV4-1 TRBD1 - CASSQDDRALFFDEQFF TGCGCCAGCAGCCAAGACGACAGGGCATTATTTTTCGATGAGCAGTTCTTC
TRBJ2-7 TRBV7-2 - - CASSSGWGPTYEQYF TGTGCCAGCAGCTCAGGGTGGGGCCCTACCTACGAGCAGTACTTC
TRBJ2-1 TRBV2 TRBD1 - CASKGARNEQFF TGTGCCAGCAAGGGGGCGCGCAATGAGCAGTTCTTC
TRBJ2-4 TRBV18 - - CASSPQIRDIQYF TGTGCCAGCTCACCACAGATCAGGGACATTCAGTACTTC
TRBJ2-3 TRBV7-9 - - CASSPPGGGYTDTQYF TGTGCCAGCAGCCCTCCGGGGGGCGGATACACAGATACGCAGTATTTT
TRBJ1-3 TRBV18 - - CASSPGGSGNTIYF TGTGCCAGCTCACCAGGGGGCTCTGGAAACACCATATATTTT
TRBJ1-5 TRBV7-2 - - CASSFGGNQPQHF TGTGCCAGCAGCTTTGGGGGAAATCAGCCCCAGCATTTT
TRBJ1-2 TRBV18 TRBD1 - CASSPRTGVHYGYTF TGTGCCAGCTCACCTCGGACAGGGGTCCACTATGGCTACACCTTC
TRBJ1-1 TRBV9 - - CASSARQRNTEAFF TGTGCCAGCAGCGCTAGACAGCGAAACACTGAAGCTTTCTTT
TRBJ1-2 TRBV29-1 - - CSVVSGADGYTF TGCAGCGTTGTCTCAGGGGCGGATGGCTACACCTTC
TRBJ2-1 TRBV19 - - CASRGPGSSYNEQFF TGTGCCAGTAGAGGCCCCGGGAGCTCCTACAATGAGCAGTTCTTC
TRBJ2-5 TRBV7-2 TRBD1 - CASSSSTDRVSSKQETQYF TGTGCCAGCAGCTCAAGCACGGACAGGGTCTCGAGCAAGCAAGAGACCCAGTACTTC
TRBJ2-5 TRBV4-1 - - CASSQIHRRVQETQYF TGCGCCAGCAGCCAAATTCACAGGCGCGTTCAAGAGACCCAGTACTTC
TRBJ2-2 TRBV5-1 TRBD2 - CASSLVTTSDGTGELFF TGCGCCAGCAGCTTGGTAACGACTAGCGACGGCACCGGGGAGCTGTTTTTT
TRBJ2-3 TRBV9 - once CASSVGSGTDTQYF TGTGCCAGCAGCGTAGGAAGCGGCACAGATACGCAGTATTTT
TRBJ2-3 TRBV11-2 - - CASSRRVNTDTQYF TGTGCCAGCAGCCGGAGGGTGAACACAGATACGCAGTATTTT
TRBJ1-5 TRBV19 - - CASTTGRSNQPQHF TGTGCCAGTACCACCGGACGTAGCAATCAGCCCCAGCATTTT
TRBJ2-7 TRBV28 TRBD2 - CASSNSGRRPYEQYF TGTGCCAGCAGTAATAGCGGGAGGAGACCTTACGAGCAGTACTTC
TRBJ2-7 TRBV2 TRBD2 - CASTQSGGSSYEQYF TGTGCCAGCACCCAAAGCGGGGGTAGCTCCTACGAGCAGTACTTC
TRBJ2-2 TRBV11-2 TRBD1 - CASSFRDRGRGELFF TGTGCCAGCAGCTTCCGGGACAGGGGCAGGGGGGAGCTGTTTTTT
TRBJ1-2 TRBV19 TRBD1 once CASSTLTGRSGYTF TGTGCCAGTAGTACCTTGACAGGGCGCTCTGGCTACACCTTC
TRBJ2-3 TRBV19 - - CASSVGVSTDTQYF TGTGCCAGTAGTGTGGGGGTTAGCACAGATACGCAGTATTTT
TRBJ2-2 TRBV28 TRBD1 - CASSRAGTVNTGELFF TGTGCCAGCAGTAGGGCCGGGACAGTAAACACCGGGGAGCTGTTTTTT
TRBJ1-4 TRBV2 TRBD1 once CAMHRQGADEKLFF TGTGCCATGCATCGACAGGGTGCCGATGAAAAACTGTTTTTT
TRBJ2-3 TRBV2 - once CASSSGLSTDTQYF TGTGCCAGCAGCTCCGGACTAAGCACAGATACGCAGTATTTT
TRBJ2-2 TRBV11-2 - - CASSLGRQNTGELFF TGTGCCAGCAGCTTAGGTCGACAGAACACCGGGGAGCTGTTTTTT
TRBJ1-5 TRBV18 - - CASSPLGWDSNQPQHF TGTGCCAGCTCACCATTAGGGTGGGATAGCAATCAGCCCCAGCATTTT
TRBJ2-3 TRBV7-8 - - CASSLYHVGLTGWDTQYF TGTGCCAGCAGCTTATATCACGTTGGACTGACTGGTTGGGATACGCAGTATTTT
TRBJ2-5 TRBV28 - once CASSLRQTQETQYF TGTGCCAGCAGTTTAAGGCAGACTCAAGAGACCCAGTACTTC
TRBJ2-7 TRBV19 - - CASSIVPRGTYEQYF TGTGCCAGTAGTATAGTCCCCCGGGGAACCTACGAGCAGTACTTC
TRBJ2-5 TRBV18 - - CASSPGRWETQYF TGTGCCAGCTCACCGGGTCGTTGGGAGACCCAGTACTTC
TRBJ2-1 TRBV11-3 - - CASSSRGAGREFF TGTGCCAGCAGCTCGAGGGGGGCGGGACGAGAGTTCTTC
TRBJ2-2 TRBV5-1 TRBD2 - CASSSGTSGDANTGELFF TGCGCCAGCAGCTCCGGGACTAGCGGAGACGCGAACACCGGGGAGCTGTTTTTT
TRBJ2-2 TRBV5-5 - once CASSLGHIATGELFF TGTGCCAGCAGCTTGGGACATATAGCCACCGGGGAGCTGTTTTTT
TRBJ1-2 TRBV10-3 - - CAISVLELHGYTF TGTGCCATCAGTGTTTTGGAGCTTCATGGCTACACCTTC
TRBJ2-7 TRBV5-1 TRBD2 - CASSFFISGTEYEQYF TGCGCCAGCAGCTTTTTTATTAGCGGGACTGAGTACGAGCAGTACTTC
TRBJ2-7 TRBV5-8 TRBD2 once CASSLPPGLARYEQYF TGTGCCAGCAGCTTGCCCCCGGGACTAGCGCGTTACGAGCAGTACTTC
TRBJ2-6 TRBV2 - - CASRWASGANVLTF TGTGCCAGCAGATGGGCTTCTGGGGCCAACGTCCTGACTTTC
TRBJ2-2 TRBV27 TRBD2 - CASSRLAGITGELFF TGTGCCAGCAGTCGACTAGCGGGAATTACCGGGGAGCTGTTTTTT
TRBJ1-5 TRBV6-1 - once CATTHSVERNQPQHF TGTGCCACCACTCACAGCGTAGAGCGCAATCAGCCCCAGCATTTT
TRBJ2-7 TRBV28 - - CASSLWGRSSYEQYF TGTGCCAGCAGTTTATGGGGACGGAGCTCCTACGAGCAGTACTTC
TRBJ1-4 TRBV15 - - CATSRGQRGEKLFF TGTGCCACCAGCAGAGGCCAGAGGGGTGAAAAACTGTTTTTT
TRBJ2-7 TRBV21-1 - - CASSNLNSGMGEQYF TGTGCCAGCAGCAATCTCAATAGCGGGATGGGCGAGCAGTACTTC
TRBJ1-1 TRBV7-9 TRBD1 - CASSHTGGEGFSTEAFF TGTGCCAGCAGCCACACAGGGGGGGAAGGGTTTTCCACTGAAGCTTTCTTT
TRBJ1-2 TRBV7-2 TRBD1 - CASSTRQGAGYTF TGTGCCAGCAGCACACGACAGGGGGCCGGCTACACCTTC
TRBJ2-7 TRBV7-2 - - CASTEGGSKNEQYF TGTGCCAGCACCGAGGGGGGGAGTAAAAACGAGCAGTACTTC
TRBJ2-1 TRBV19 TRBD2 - CASSPSGISYNEQFF TGTGCCAGTAGTCCCAGCGGGATCTCCTACAATGAGCAGTTCTTC
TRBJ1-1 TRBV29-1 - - CSVARQQNTEAFF TGCAGCGTCGCCCGACAGCAGAACACTGAAGCTTTCTTT
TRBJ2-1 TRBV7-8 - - CASSLFREYNEQFF TGTGCCAGCAGCTTATTCAGAGAATACAATGAGCAGTTCTTC
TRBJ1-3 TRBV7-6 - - CASSLSGNTIYF TGTGCCAGCAGCTTATCCGGAAACACCATATATTTT
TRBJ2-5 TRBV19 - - CASSIDPEETQYF TGTGCCAGTAGTATAGATCCAGAAGAGACCCAGTACTTC
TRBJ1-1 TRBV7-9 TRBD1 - CASSSRQGATEAFF TGTGCCAGCAGCTCCAGACAGGGGGCTACTGAAGCTTTCTTT
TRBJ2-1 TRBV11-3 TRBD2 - CASSETGLANNEQFF TGTGCCAGCAGCGAAACGGGACTAGCCAACAATGAGCAGTTCTTC
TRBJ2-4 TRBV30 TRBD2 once CAWSRTSATGNIQYF TGTGCCTGGAGTCGGACTAGCGCTACGGGTAACATTCAGTACTTC
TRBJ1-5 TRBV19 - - CASSRGQVGNQPQHF TGTGCCAGTAGTCGGGGCCAGGTGGGCAATCAGCCCCAGCATTTT